The 28 T cell receptor beta chains in this list originate from one sample, sequenced in a study of OX40 agonist ivuxolimab in advanced cancers. TCRdb's copy holds only in-frame clones and misses some; the assay was immunoSEQ multiplex PCR. The sample consists of tens of thousands of clones, approximately 90% of them appearing once. This sample comprised CD4+ or CD8+ T cells sorted from blood, obtained in a trial of the OX40 agonist ivuxolimab. These TCRs come from an adult with an advanced solid tumor such as melanoma, head and neck, liver or kidney cancer.

The chain has TRBV7-6 and TRBJ2-1, with 8 bases aligning to TRBD2. Germline assignment: CDR1 SGHVS and CDR2 FNYEAQ. The CDR3 is 17 amino acids. V lost 5 bases, J lost 0 bases, and 9 bases stayed unmatched. The CDR3 sequence is CASSILAGHRSYNEQFF. The CDR3 region has the DNA TGTGCCAGCAGCATCCTAGCGGGCCACCGCTCCTACAATGAGCAGTTCTTC.

This chain connects TRBV29-1 to TRBJ2-3, with 9 nucleotides matching TRBD2. Germline V lookup: CDR1 SQVTM, CDR2 ANQGSEA. J gave up 6 bases and V 5 bases, and 15 bases lay outside the gene matches. This CDR3 is built from 16 residues. CDR3: CSVYGKAGGDRDTQYF. CDR3 DNA: TGCAGCGTTTATGGGAAGGCGGGAGGGGATCGGGATACGCAGTATTTT.

For this clone: The sample contains more than one DNA sequence encoding this CDR3. The chain combines TRBV11-3 with TRBJ2-2; 7 nucleotides agree with TRBD2. J lost 2 bases, V lost 1 base, and 7 bases had no gene match. The CDR3 has 17 residues. Looked up from germline, CDR1 is SGHNT and CDR2 is YENEEA. The CDR3 DNA is TGTGCCAGCAGCTTAGCTAGCGGAGGCGTTAACACCGGGGAGCTGTTTTTT. Its translation: CASSLASGGVNTGELFF.

V usage is TRBV29-1 and J usage is TRBJ1-2, with a weak D call TRBD1 (5 bases). The length of the CDR3 is 12 residues. V was cut by 7 bases and J by 6 bases, with 15 bases left in between. The V gene's germline CDR1 is SQVTM and CDR2 ANQGSEA. The CDR3 bases are TGCAGCGCCGGGACTTCCACCCATGGCTACACCTTC. Protein: CSAGTSTHGYTF.

The CDR3, as DNA: TGTGCCGCCCAGACTAGCGGGAAGGTCAATGAGCAGTTCTTC. Translated: CAAQTSGKVNEQFF. The chain employs TRBV6-5 and TRBJ2-1, with 11 bases fitting TRBD2. The germline V gene has CDR1 MNHEY and CDR2 SVGAGI. J lost 6 bases, V lost 11 bases, and 9 bases had no gene match. The CDR3 consists of 14 residues.

J is TRBJ1-1 and V is TRBV29-1; D is unresolved. The CDR3 spans 11 residues. Per germline, CDR1 SQVTM and CDR2 ANQGSEA. V was cut by 3 bases and J by 11 bases, with 13 bases left in between. The CDR3 nucleotides are TGCAGCGTTGAGTTAGGGATCGGCGCTTTCTTT. As protein: CSVELGIGAFF.

This clone was picked up one time. The rearrangement links TRBV5-1 to TRBJ2-7, with a weak D call TRBD1 (5 bases). The germline V and J ends were trimmed by 5 bases and 3 bases, with 6 bases remaining between them. Per the germline V gene, CDR1 is SGHRS and CDR2 is YFSETQ. This CDR3 region has 11 residues. In DNA, the CDR3 is TGCGCCAGCAGGGACAACTACGAGCAGTACTTC. This codes for CASRDNYEQYF.

This chain uses TRBV28 with TRBJ2-7, with TRBD2 as a possible D gene (5 bases). The CDR3 length is 11 residues. Germline CDR1 reads MDHEN; CDR2 reads SYDVKM. Trimming stripped 2 bases from V and 7 bases from J, with 6 bases between. The CDR3 protein is CASSLREEQYF. DNA for the CDR3: TGTGCCAGCAGTTTAAGGGAGGAGCAGTACTTC.

This rearrangement joins TRBV19 to TRBJ2-5; D gene ambiguous. The CDR3 totals 14 residues. With 5 bases removed from V and 1 base from J, the gap between germline ends came to 11 bases. Per the germline V gene, CDR1 is LNHDA and CDR2 is SQIVND (reference sequence). The CDR3 loop is CASSPDLFQETQYF. CDR3 bases: TGTGCCAGTAGTCCTGACTTATTCCAAGAGACCCAGTACTTC.

A remark on this clone: Other DNA sequences in this specimen translate into the identical CDR3. The chain carries TRBV9 and TRBJ2-2; D is perhaps TRBD2 (5 bases). Trimming took off 4 bases at V and 2 bases at J, with 9 bases between the two ends. Germline values: CDR1 SGDLS, CDR2 YYNGEE. This CDR3 is 14 amino acids long. The CDR3 loop reads CASSSRGNTGELFF. Here the CDR3 DNA reads TGTGCCAGCAGCTCCCGGGGTAACACCGGGGAGCTGTTTTTT.

A note on this clone: At one end, the junction sequence differs from germline, possibly due to a read error. The V gene is TRBV28, the J gene TRBJ1-1, with D perhaps TRBD1 (5 bases). The CDR3 contains 16 residues. Germline V gene data show CDR1 as MDHEN and CDR2 as SYDVKM. The CDR3 DNA is TGTGCCAGCACCCCACCGGGGGGACTGACGAACGCTGAAGCTTTCTTT. This encodes CASTPPGGLTNAEAFF.

This chain uses TRBV28 with TRBJ2-7; D is perhaps TRBD1 (5 bases). There are 13 residues in the CDR3. The germline gives CDR1 MDHEN, CDR2 SYDVKM. Trimming left V 5 bases short and J 8 bases short, with 16 bases between. The CDR3 region is CASSRHQDTKQYF. In nucleotides, the CDR3 is TGTGCCAGCAGTCGTCATCAGGACACCAAGCAGTACTTC. Combining the CDR3 with reference TRBV28 and TRBJ2-7 gives the whole variable domain DVKVTQSSRYLVKRTGEKVFLECVQDMDHENMFWYRQDPGLGLRLIYFSYDVKMKEKGDIPEGYSVSREKKERFSLILESASTNQTSMYLCASSRHQDTKQYFGPGTRLTVT.

This clone showed up just once. The CDR3 region is CASIGADYSGNTIYF. In DNA form, the CDR3 reads TGTGCCAGCATCGGGGCTGACTACTCTGGAAACACCATATATTTT. V and J are TRBV11-2 and TRBJ1-3; TRBD1 is a possible D gene (5 bases). The CDR3 loop spans 15 amino acids. V was clipped by 7 bases and J by 0 bases, with 13 bases between them. Germline-derived CDR1 and CDR2 are SGHAT and FQNNGV.

The rearrangement uses TRBV28 and TRBJ1-3; tentatively, D is TRBD1 (5 bases). This CDR3 comprises 16 residues. Trimming removed 4 bases from V and 4 bases from J, with 17 bases in between. Germline V lookup: CDR1 MDHEN, CDR2 SYDVKM. DNA of the CDR3: TGTGCCAGCAGTTCCAAGGGACTAACGGGAGGAAACACCATATATTTT. As protein: CASSSKGLTGGNTIYF.

The rearrangement joins TRBV18 to TRBJ1-1; D is uncertain. CDR3 length: 15 amino acids. CDR1 and CDR2 (germline): KGHSH, LQKENI. The ends were cut back, 2 bases at V and 1 base at J, with 11 bases in the middle. This CDR3 is CASSPSIGGNTEAFF. CDR3 nucleotides: TGTGCCAGCTCACCATCGATCGGCGGGAACACTGAAGCTTTCTTT.

The J gene is TRBJ2-3, the V gene TRBV4-1; D is perhaps TRBD2 (6 bases). The CDR3 consists of 16 residues. Germline CDR1 reads MGHRA; CDR2 reads YSYEKL. Trimming removed 1 base at V and 1 base at J, with 12 bases between. In DNA, the CDR3 is TGCGCCAGCAGCCAAGCCACTAGCAAACGCACAGATACGCAGTATTTT. It encodes CASSQATSKRTDTQYF.

The chain combines TRBV19 with TRBJ2-5; 9 nucleotides agree with TRBD1. Germline V gene lookup returns CDR1 LNHDA and CDR2 SQIVND (reference sequence). With 5 bases clipped from V and 2 bases from J, the junction kept 12 bases outside the gene matches. CDR3 length: 17 residues. CDR3 amino acids: CASSSPPRDREQETQYF. DNA of the CDR3: TGTGCCAGTAGTTCACCGCCCCGGGACAGGGAGCAAGAGACCCAGTACTTC. Based on the CDR3 plus reference TRBV19 and TRBJ2-5, the full variable domain is DGGITQSPKYLFRKEGQNVTLSCEQNLNHDAMYWYRQDPGQGLRLIYYSQIVNDFQKGDIAEGYSVSREKKESFPLTVTSAQKNPTAFYLCASSSPPRDREQETQYFGPGTRLLVL.

The chain carries TRBV19 and TRBJ1-5, with TRBD1 matching over 9 bases. This CDR3 spans 15 amino acids. Germline V gene data show CDR1 as LNHDA and CDR2 as SQIVND (reference sequence). J was trimmed by 1 base and V by 4 bases; bases with no gene match: 2. CDR3 in DNA: TGTGCCAGTAGTAGGACAGGGGTAAGCAATCAGCCCCAGCATTTT. Amino acids: CASSRTGVSNQPQHF.

The chain couples TRBV28 to TRBJ2-7; D remains unclear. Germline CDR1 MDHEN, CDR2 SYDVKM. The CDR3 loop spans 12 amino acids. V gave up 5 bases and J gave up 6 bases, with 11 bases separating them. Written as DNA, the CDR3 is TGTGCCAGCAGTCGGCGTACTGGCGAGCAGTACTTC. It yields the protein CASSRRTGEQYF.

This rearrangement joins TRBV5-1 to TRBJ1-2, with TRBD1 matching over 7 bases. The germline V gene has CDR1 SGHRS and CDR2 YFSETQ. This CDR3 contains 14 residues. V trimming: 4 bases; J trimming: 4 bases; junction bases outside the gene matches: 7. The CDR3, as DNA: TGCGCCAGCAGCACCCCGGACAGGTTCTATGGCTACACCTTC. Encoded protein: CASSTPDRFYGYTF. The variable domain in full, completed from reference TRBV5-1 and TRBJ1-2, reads KAGVTQTPRYLIKTRGQQVTLSCSPISGHRSVSWYQQTPGQGLQFLFEYFSETQRNKGNFPGRFSGRQFSNSRSEMNVSTLELGDSALYLCASSTPDRFYGYTFGSGTRLTVV.

The V and J genes are TRBV28 and TRBJ2-7, with D possibly being TRBD1 (6 bases). This CDR3 is built from 14 residues. Germline V gives CDR1 MDHEN, CDR2 SYDVKM. V lost 10 bases and J 0 bases, leaving 16 bases between the germline ends. The CDR3 protein is CATARGITSYEQYF. In nucleotides, the CDR3 is TGTGCCACCGCTAGGGGGATCACCTCCTACGAGCAGTACTTC.

The chain carries TRBV10-3 and TRBJ2-3; no clear D gene. Germline lookup yields CDR1 ENHRY and CDR2 SYGVKD. Trimming removed 0 bases at V and 7 bases at J, with 8 bases between. The CDR3 is 13 residues long. The CDR3 DNA follows: TGTGCCATCAGTGAGTCCCAGGTTTATACGCAGTATTTT. Amino acid sequence: CAISESQVYTQYF.

This sequence joins TRBV19 and TRBJ2-2, with 12 bases aligning to TRBD2. The CDR3 length is 20 residues. V lost 1 base, J lost 2 bases, and 11 bases stayed unmatched. In germline, CDR1 is LNHDA, CDR2 SQIVND (reference sequence). DNA of the CDR3: TGTGCCAGTAGTATAGGTGTAAAGACTAGCGGGAGTATCAACACCGGGGAGCTGTTTTTT. Translated: CASSIGVKTSGSINTGELFF.

The chain combines TRBV5-1 with TRBJ2-2; 7 bases are a match to TRBD2. Trimming removed 5 bases from V and 6 bases from J; junction bases left unmatched: 10. The CDR3 covers 15 residues. Looked up from germline, CDR1 is SGHRS and CDR2 is YFSETQ. In DNA form, the CDR3 reads TGCGCCAGCAGTCTTGACGTCCGGGGGGCCGGGGAGCTGTTTTTT. Protein: CASSLDVRGAGELFF.

CDR3 DNA: TGCGCCAGCAGCTTGTACGGCAGTATAAACACTGAAGCTTTCTTT. Its translation is CASSLYGSINTEAFF. The V gene is TRBV5-1, the J gene TRBJ1-1; D call uncertain. This CDR3 is built from 15 residues. Germline CDR1 reads SGHRS; CDR2 reads YFSETQ. V was cut by 1 base and J by 2 bases, with 12 bases left in between. The whole variable domain, filled in from reference TRBV5-1 and TRBJ1-1, reads KAGVTQTPRYLIKTRGQQVTLSCSPISGHRSVSWYQQTPGQGLQFLFEYFSETQRNKGNFPGRFSGRQFSNSRSEMNVSTLELGDSALYLCASSLYGSINTEAFFGQGTRLTVV.

The DNA for the CDR3 is TGTGCCTGGAGGCTAGCGGGGAAAAAAAACACCGGGGAGCTGTTTTTT. Translation: CAWRLAGKKNTGELFF. The chain couples TRBV30 to TRBJ2-2; 9 positions match TRBD2. Trimming removed 3 bases from V and 2 bases from J; junction bases left unmatched: 7. Germline V gene lookup returns CDR1 GTSNPN and CDR2 SVGIG (reference sequence). This CDR3 spans 16 amino acids.

V is TRBV5-6 and J is TRBJ1-1; 7 positions match TRBD1. CDR1 is SGHDT, CDR2 YYEEEE, per germline. V lost 4 bases and J lost 3; bases outside the gene matches: 9. This CDR3 is 15 amino acids long. This chain's CDR3 is CASSPSPQGYTEAFF. DNA for the CDR3: TGTGCCAGCAGCCCTAGTCCACAGGGGTACACTGAAGCTTTCTTT.

V usage is TRBV20-1 and J usage is TRBJ2-7; perhaps TRBD1 as D (5 bases). The CDR3 covers 11 residues. Germline values: CDR1 DFQATT, CDR2 SNEGSKA (reference sequence). V was trimmed by 3 bases and J by 5 bases, leaving 8 bases between them. CDR3 coding DNA: TGCAGTGCTAGCAGGGAACACGAGCAGTACTTC. Amino acids: CSASREHEQYF.